The entry that follows covers one TCR beta chain sequence. These data originate in a study of cytomegalovirus exposure and HLA in healthy donors. 13 Jbeta primers and 60 Vbeta primers were used for the PCR. Profiling relied on immunoSEQ multiplex PCR, and the TCRdb table lists in-frame clones only, not all of them. The data show some 100,000 clones, 60% to 85% seen once. This CDR3 is 15 amino acids long. Germline V lookup: CDR1 MNHNS, CDR2 SASEGT. The germline V and J ends were trimmed by 1 base and 8 bases, with 17 bases remaining between them. The chain links TRBV6-1 to TRBJ1-2; D unclear. The sample consisted of PBMCs. The receptor comes from a middle-aged woman in good health and CMV-seropositive. The CDR3 here is CASSEVYPRAVGYTF. CDR3 coding DNA: TGTGCCAGCAGTGAAGTATACCCACGAGCTGTCGGCTACACCTTC.